This T cell receptor beta chain was recovered during a study of T cells in localized non-small cell lung cancer. Study results and caveats: Heterogeneity within the tumor remains possible, as just one region underwent sequencing. A median about 62 of the top 100 tumor clones appeared in adjacent lung.

Comment on this clone: Its antigen is not identified.

CDR1 and CDR2 (germline): ENHRY, SYGVKD. The CDR3 consists of 14 residues. V lost 0 bases and J lost 8, with 11 bases in between. The assay was immunoSEQ multiplex PCR, and TCRdb's table has in-frame clones only and misses some. The sample has about 72,000 clones, approximately 85% seen once. Here the sequenced sample was peripheral blood, taken before any cancer treatment. The source is a female donor of 60 years or more with stage I lung adenocarcinoma. J is TRBJ2-1 and V is TRBV10-3, with D perhaps TRBD1 (5 bases). The CDR3 here is CAISESGQSHEQFF. CDR3 in DNA: TGTGCCATCAGTGAGTCGGGGCAGTCCCATGAGCAGTTCTTC.